This TCR beta chain was recorded in a study of regulatory T cells in long-lasting Graves disease (dated by TCRdb to about 2021). For the wider study: Persistent Graves' disease was defined as persistently positive TSH receptor autoantibodies together with antithyroid drug treatment for over 5 years. Antithyroid drugs had been taken for about 10.3 years on average by persistent Graves' disease patients in the clinical cohort. TCR sequencing covered some 13 persistent and some 20 newly diagnosed Graves' disease patients, some 33 samples in total. Peripheral blood TCR sequencing and RNA sequencing compared persistent Graves' disease patients with newly diagnosed Graves' disease patients. The study was registered as a clinical trial and conducted in China.

This specimen's time point label, per the study, means: persistent/refractory GD, antithyroid drugs over 5 years with positive TRAb. For both TCR sequencing and RNA sequencing, RNA was extracted from PBMCs using TRIzol. Graves' disease was diagnosed according to American Thyroid Association guidelines. The patients came from an endocrinology department in Xi'an, China. Each patient gave approximately 10 milliliters of peripheral blood, collected in an EDTA anticoagulant tube. Ficoll Paque Plus density gradient separation was used to isolate PBMCs, and no further T cell sorting was done. RNA quality was checked with an Agilent 2100 Bioanalyzer and agarose gel, and concentration with a NanoDrop 2000. Counted from cysteine to phenylalanine, this CDR3 has 16 amino acids. Just CDR3 DNA is preserved here, 48 bases in frame from base 1. Trimming leaves V shorter by 5 bases and J shorter by 5 bases, with the junction holding 14 bases beyond the gene matches. Looking up the germline V gene yields CDR1 MDHEN and CDR2 SYDVKM.

This clonotype was detected many times. Its antigen target is currently unknown. Base qualities are not provided; no much larger clone lies one nucleotide away. Study-level results and caveats: Persistent patients shared more public clonotypes among themselves (more than 2,500) than newly diagnosed patients did (about 970). Persistent disease showed preferential use of TRBV28, TRBJ1-2 and TRBJ2-5, whereas newly diagnosed disease favored TRBV20-1 and TRBJ2-1. Sequencing and analysis were limited to the TCR beta chain. Peripheral blood alone was examined, since thyroid tissue, which constituted the primary lesion, could not be accessed. The authors acknowledged the small sample size as a limitation that may reduce accuracy. Compared with newly diagnosed patients, persistent Graves' disease patients had lower TCR Shannon entropy and fewer highly expanded clones, which suggests clonal expansion.

Receptor amplification or capture employed multiplex PCR. TCRdb records Illumina HiSeq 4000 as the sequencer. CDR3 regions were amplified by Arm-PCR with iRepertoire HTBI primers to construct TCR beta libraries. Gel purification was performed on PCR products prior to sequencing. Processing in the source paper ran as follows. Gene usage analysis of CDR3 amino acid clonotypes relied on the roughly 60 TRBV and 12 to 15 TRBJ segments identified across samples. COPE and FqMerger were used to merge filtered high-quality paired reads into contigs. BLAST was used to align contigs to the IMGT TRBV, TRBD and TRBJ reference genes, and CDR3 was defined following IMGT. Any clonotype with a frequency above 0.1% was counted as a highly expanded clone. Shannon entropy was used to measure repertoire diversity, and the Gini coefficient was used to measure V-J evenness. A clonotype found in more than one individual was treated as public. TCRdb reprocessed the public reads (quality trimming at Q25 with fastp, clone calling with MiXCR) and kept in-frame beta chains. Rows are combined by CDR3 protein, so each entry shows the most common genes and DNA. TCRdb's processing, not the authors', yielded these V and J calls. The sample yields 250,000 to 300,000 distinct CDR3 sequences; 20% to 25% were counted once. Jointly, the top ten make up approximately 53% of the sample.

This sequence originates from a female donor with Graves disease. Source: peripheral blood mononuclear cells (PBMCs), taken when the disease was refractory, from a patient treated with antithyroid drugs. The chain couples TRBV28 to TRBJ1-1, with 7 junctional bases fitting TRBD1. The CDR3 region: CASSVNRGGEKTEAFF. The sequenced DNA: TGTGCCAGCAGTGTAAACAGGGGTGGCGAGAAAACTGAAGCTTTCTTT.